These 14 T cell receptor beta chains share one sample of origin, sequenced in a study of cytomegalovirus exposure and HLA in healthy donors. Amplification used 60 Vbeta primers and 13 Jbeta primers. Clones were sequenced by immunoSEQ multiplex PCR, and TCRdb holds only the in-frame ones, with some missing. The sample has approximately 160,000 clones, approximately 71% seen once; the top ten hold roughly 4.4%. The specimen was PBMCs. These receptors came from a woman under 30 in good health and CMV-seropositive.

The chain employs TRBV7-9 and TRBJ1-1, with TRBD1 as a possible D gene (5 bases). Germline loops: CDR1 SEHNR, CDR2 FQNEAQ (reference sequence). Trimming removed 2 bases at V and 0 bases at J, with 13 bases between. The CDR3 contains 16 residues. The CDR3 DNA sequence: TGTGCCAGCAGCTTATTCGGCGGGGCATTGAACACTGAAGCTTTCTTT. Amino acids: CASSLFGGALNTEAFF.

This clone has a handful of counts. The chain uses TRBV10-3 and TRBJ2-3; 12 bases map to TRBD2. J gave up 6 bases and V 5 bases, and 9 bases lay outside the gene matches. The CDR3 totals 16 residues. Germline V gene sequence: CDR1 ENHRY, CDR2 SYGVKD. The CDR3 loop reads CAISFGLAGSRDTQYF. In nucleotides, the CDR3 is TGTGCCATCAGTTTTGGACTAGCGGGGTCCCGTGATACGCAGTATTTT.

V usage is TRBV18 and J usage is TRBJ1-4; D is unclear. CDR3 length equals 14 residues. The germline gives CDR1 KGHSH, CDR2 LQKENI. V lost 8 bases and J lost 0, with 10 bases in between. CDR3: CASTEGATNEKLFF. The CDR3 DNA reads TGTGCCAGCACCGAGGGTGCAACTAATGAAAAACTGTTTTTT.

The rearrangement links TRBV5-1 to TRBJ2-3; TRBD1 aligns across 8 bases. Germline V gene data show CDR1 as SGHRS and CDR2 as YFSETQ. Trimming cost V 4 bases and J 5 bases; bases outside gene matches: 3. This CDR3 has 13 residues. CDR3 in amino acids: CASSPGQGDTQYF. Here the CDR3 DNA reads TGCGCCAGCAGCCCCGGACAGGGAGATACGCAGTATTTT.

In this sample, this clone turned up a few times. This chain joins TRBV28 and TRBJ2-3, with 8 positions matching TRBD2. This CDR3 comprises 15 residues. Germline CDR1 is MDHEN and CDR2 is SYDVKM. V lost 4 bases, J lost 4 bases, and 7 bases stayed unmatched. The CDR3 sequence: CASSSPAGVSDTQYF. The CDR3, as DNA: TGTGCCAGCAGTTCACCAGCGGGAGTATCAGATACGCAGTATTTT.

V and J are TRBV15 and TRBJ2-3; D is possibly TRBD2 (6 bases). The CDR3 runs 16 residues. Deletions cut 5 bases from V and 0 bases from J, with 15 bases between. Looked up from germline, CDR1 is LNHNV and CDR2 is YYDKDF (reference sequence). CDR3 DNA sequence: TGTGCCACCAGCGGAGGGACTGCAGCTAGCACAGATACGCAGTATTTT. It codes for CATSGGTAASTDTQYF.

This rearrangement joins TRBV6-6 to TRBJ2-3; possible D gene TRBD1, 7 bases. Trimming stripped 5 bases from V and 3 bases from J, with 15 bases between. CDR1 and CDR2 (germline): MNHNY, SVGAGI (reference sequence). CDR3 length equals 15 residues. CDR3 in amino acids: CASSPQGGKTDTQYF. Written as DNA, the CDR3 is TGTGCCAGCAGTCCCCAGGGGGGTAAAACAGATACGCAGTATTTT.

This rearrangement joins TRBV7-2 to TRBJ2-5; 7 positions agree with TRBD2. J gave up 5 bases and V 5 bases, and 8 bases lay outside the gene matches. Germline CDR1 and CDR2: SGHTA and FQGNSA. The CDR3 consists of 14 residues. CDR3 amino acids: CASSPREASETQYF. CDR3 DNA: TGTGCCAGCAGCCCCCGGGAGGCCTCGGAGACCCAGTACTTC.

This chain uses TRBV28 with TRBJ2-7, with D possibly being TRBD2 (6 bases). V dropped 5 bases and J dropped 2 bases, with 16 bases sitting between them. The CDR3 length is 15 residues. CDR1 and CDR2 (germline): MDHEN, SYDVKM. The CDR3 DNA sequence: TGTGCCAGCAGTATGCCCCGGGAGTGGACCTACGAGCAGTACTTC. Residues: CASSMPREWTYEQYF.

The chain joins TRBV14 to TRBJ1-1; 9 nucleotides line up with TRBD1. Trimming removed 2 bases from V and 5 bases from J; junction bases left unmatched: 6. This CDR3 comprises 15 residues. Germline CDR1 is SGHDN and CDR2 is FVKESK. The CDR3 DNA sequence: TGTGCCAGCAGCCAACGTGGGACAGGGCATACTGAAGCTTTCTTT. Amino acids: CASSQRGTGHTEAFF.

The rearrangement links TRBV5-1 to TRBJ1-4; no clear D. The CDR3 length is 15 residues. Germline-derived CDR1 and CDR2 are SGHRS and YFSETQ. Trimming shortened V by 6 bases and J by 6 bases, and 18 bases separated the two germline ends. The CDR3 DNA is TGCGCCAGCATGAGGAACCCCGGAGCAGATGAAAAACTGTTTTTT. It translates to CASMRNPGADEKLFF.

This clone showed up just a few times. The DNA for the CDR3 is TGTGCCAGCAGTCCCGACGGACAGGGGGTAGGAGAAAAACTGTTTTTT. Translation: CASSPDGQGVGEKLFF. This chain joins TRBV28 and TRBJ1-4; 10 positions match TRBD1. V lost 5 bases to trimming and J lost 8 bases; unmatched junction nucleotides: 11. The CDR3 has 16 amino acids. Germline V gene sequence: CDR1 MDHEN, CDR2 SYDVKM.

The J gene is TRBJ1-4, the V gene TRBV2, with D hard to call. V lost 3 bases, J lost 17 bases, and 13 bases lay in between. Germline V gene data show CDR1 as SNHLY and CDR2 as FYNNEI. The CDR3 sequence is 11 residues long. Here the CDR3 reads CASSDFQAPFF. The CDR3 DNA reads TGTGCCAGCAGTGATTTCCAGGCCCCCTTTTTT.

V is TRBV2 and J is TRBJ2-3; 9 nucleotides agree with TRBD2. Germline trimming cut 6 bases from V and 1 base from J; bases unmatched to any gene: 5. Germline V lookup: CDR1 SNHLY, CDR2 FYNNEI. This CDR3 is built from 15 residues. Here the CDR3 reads CASRVERGGTDTQYF. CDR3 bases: TGTGCCAGCAGAGTTGAGCGGGGGGGCACAGATACGCAGTATTTT.